Sequencing of this TCR beta chain was carried out in a study of T cells after yellow fever vaccination. In its sample, this clonotype was seen many times. The ends lost 5 bases at V and 7 bases at J; junction bases unmatched: 7. The CDR3 contains 14 residues. CDR1 is SNHLY, CDR2 FYNNEI, per germline. MiXCR, applied by TCRdb to the 5' RACE reads, yields one record per CDR3 protein. The sample holds roughly 160,000 distinct CDR3 sequences; 6% to 7.5% are singletons and the top ten take under 3%. Sequences were derived from CD4+ T cells sorted from PBMCs, sampled more than 4 days after the first yellow fever vaccination. The receptor's source is a man younger than 35 who received the YFV17D yellow fever vaccine. V gene TRBV2 combines with J gene TRBJ1-2; TRBD1 matches at 10 bases. The CDR3: CASSRQGAQGGYTF. CDR3 sequence (DNA): TGTGCCAGCAGTCGACAGGGGGCGCAGGGTGGCTACACCTTC.